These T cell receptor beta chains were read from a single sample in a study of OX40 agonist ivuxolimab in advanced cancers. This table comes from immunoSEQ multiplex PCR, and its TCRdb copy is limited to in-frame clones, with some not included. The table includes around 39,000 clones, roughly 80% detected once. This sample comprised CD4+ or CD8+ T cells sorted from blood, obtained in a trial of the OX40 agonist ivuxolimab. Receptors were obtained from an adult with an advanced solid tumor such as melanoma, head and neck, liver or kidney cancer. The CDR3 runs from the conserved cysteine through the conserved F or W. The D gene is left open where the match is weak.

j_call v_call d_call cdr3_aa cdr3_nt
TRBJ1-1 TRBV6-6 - CASSYPGRPGTEAFF TGTGCCAGCAGTTACCCCGGGCGGCCGGGGACTGAAGCTTTCTTT
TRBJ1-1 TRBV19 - CASSTILGTEAFF TGTGCCAGTAGTACAATTTTAGGCACTGAAGCTTTCTTT
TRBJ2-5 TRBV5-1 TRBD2 CASSVGTSIYQETQYF TGCGCCAGCAGCGTAGGGACTAGCATCTACCAAGAGACCCAGTACTTC
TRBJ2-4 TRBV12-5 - CASGLGASGNIQYF TGTGCTAGTGGTTTAGGGGCCTCAGGGAACATTCAGTACTTC
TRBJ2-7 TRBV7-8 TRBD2 CASGSLGGAYEQYF TGTGCCAGCGGAAGTCTCGGGGGGGCCTACGAGCAGTACTTC
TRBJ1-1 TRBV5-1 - CASSLVAGMGNTEAFF TGCGCCAGCAGCTTGGTTGCAGGGATGGGGAACACTGAAGCTTTCTTT
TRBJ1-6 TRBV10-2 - CASSVWWSPLHF TGCGCCAGCAGTGTGTGGTGGTCACCCCTCCACTTT
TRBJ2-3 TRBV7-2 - CASSRLGGEDTQYF TGTGCCAGCAGCCGACTAGGGGGGGAAGATACGCAGTATTTT
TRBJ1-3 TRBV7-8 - CASRDSGNTIYF TGTGCCAGCAGGGACTCTGGAAACACCATATATTTT
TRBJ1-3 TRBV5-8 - CASSLVRGAGNTIYF TGTGCCAGCAGCTTGGTGAGGGGGGCTGGAAACACCATATATTTT
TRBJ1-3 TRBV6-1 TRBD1 CASSEPWTGGHTIYF TGTGCCAGCAGTGAACCGTGGACAGGGGGTCACACCATATATTTT
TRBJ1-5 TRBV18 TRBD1 CASSLGTGGSNQPQHF TGTGCCAGCTCACTGGGGACAGGAGGTAGCAATCAGCCCCAGCATTTT
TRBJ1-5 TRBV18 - CASSPQVLQTNQPQHF TGTGCCAGCTCACCACAAGTTCTACAAACTAATCAGCCCCAGCATTTT
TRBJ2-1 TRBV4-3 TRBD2 CASSQALSGGAYNEQFF TGCGCCAGCAGCCAAGCGTTATCCGGGGGGGCTTACAATGAGCAGTTCTTC
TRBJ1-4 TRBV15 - CATSPLFSGDEEKLFF TGTGCCACCAGCCCTTTGTTCTCAGGGGATGAGGAAAAACTGTTTTTT
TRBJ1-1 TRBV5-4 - CASSLNTGFTEAFF TGTGCCAGCAGCTTGAATACAGGGTTCACTGAAGCTTTCTTT
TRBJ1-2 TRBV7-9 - CASSQGQGAEGYTF TGTGCCAGCAGCCAAGGGCAGGGTGCGGAAGGCTACACCTTC
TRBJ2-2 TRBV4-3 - CASSRAATGTNTGELFF TGCGCCAGCAGCCGAGCAGCTACGGGGACGAACACCGGGGAGCTGTTTTTT
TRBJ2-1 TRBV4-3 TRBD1 CASSQMTGGVSDEQFF TGCGCCAGCAGCCAAATGACAGGGGGCGTTTCGGATGAGCAGTTCTTC
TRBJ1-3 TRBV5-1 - CASRVPSGNTIYF TGCGCCAGCAGAGTGCCCTCTGGAAACACCATATATTTT
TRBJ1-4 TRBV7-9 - CASSLAGGSGEKLFF TGTGCCAGCAGCTTAGCGGGGGGATCGGGAGAAAAACTGTTTTTT
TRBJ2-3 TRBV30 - CAWSLQGLRTDTQYF TGTGCCTGGAGTCTACAGGGCCTAAGGACAGATACGCAGTATTTT
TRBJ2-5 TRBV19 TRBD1 CASRHRGDPTQETQYF TGTGCCAGCCGCCACAGGGGGGATCCTACCCAAGAGACCCAGTACTTC
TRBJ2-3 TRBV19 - CASSVERITDTQYF TGTGCCAGTAGTGTGGAACGAATCACAGATACGCAGTATTTT
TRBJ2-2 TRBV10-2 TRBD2 CASKGTWSGAYTGELFF TGCGCCAGCAAGGGGACGTGGAGCGGGGCCTACACCGGGGAGCTGTTTTTT
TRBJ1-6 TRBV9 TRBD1 CASSSDRVDNSPLHF TGTGCCAGCAGCTCCGACAGGGTGGACAATTCACCCCTCCACTTT
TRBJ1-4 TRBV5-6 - CASSLAPRAGEKLFF TGTGCCAGCAGCTTGGCGCCCAGGGCCGGTGAAAAACTGTTTTTT
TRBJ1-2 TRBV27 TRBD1 CASSLSGQGIVPLYGYTF TGTGCCAGCAGTTTATCGGGACAGGGAATCGTCCCCCTCTATGGCTACACCTTC
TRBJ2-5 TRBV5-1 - CASSFTGKRDEETQYF TGCGCCAGCAGCTTCACCGGGAAGAGGGACGAAGAGACCCAGTACTTC